Included here is one TCR beta chain sequence, with context. Its antigen has not been determined. Per-base qualities were not stored, and no clone one base away is much larger. The record originates from a study of cytomegalovirus exposure and HLA in healthy donors (TCRdb year 2017). Turning to the overall study: In an earlier analysis of roughly 590 of the donors, roughly 300 Gb of sequence data and just under 120 million unique TCR beta sequences from about 179 million T cells were reported. To study patterns of TCR occurrence, a later analysis re-analyzed previously published TCR beta repertoires from several hundred donors and added high-resolution HLA genotyping. Every repertoire in the discovery cohort had been generated on one and the same sequencing platform. Approximately 310 gigabases of sequencing data and 80 million or so unique TCR sequences were included in an early release covering over 600 HLA-typed donors. The number of donors typed differed by locus, with roughly 620-630 for A, B, C, DRB1 and DQB1, 522 for DQA1, over 600 for DPA1, and about 450 for DPB1. About five DR-DQ haplotypes were treated as single units for association and clustering because of strong linkage in the cohort. Across roughly 420 genotyped donors of the cohort, an average of about 200,000 unique TCR beta nucleotide sequences per donor were sequenced, and roughly a sixth of those sequences were non-productive. The study profiled the T cell repertoires of 550 to 700 subjects by immunosequencing and related them to cytomegalovirus serostatus. Of the roughly 400 genotyped donors, roughly 80% fell in the genetic ancestry cluster associated with self-reported Caucasian donors. HLA typing covered class I and class II loci at four-digit resolution. Along with the approximately 650-subject first cohort, a separate validation cohort of roughly 110 different subjects was used. In the later analysis, no new phenotypic data were used to find candidate immune exposures; instead, reliance was placed on TCR beta sequences and their occurrence across donors. A later genetic analysis took genome-wide SNP genotypes for about 55% of the 666 donors and used that subset as a discovery cohort. In an earlier analysis of roughly 580 of the donors, high-throughput TCR beta sequencing was used to judge whether each TCR beta V gene segment behaved as functional or pseudogenic. Donor age, sex, ethnicity and CMV serostatus were compiled alongside the repertoire data. The study combined high-throughput TCR immunosequencing, statistical association of individual TCRs with disease status, and machine learning to predict cytomegalovirus infection status. The aim of the study was to test whether cataloging public T cell receptors could identify signatures of past pathogen exposure. What the study reported, not specific to this receptor: A later genetic analysis associated a missense DCLRE1C variant with V-gene and J-gene trimming of TCR beta chains, and an independent cohort replicated the association. Compared with equally common non-associated chains, HLA-associated TCR beta chains in a later analysis were more clonally expanded and had lower generation probabilities. According to a later genetic analysis, donors in an Asian-associated ancestry cluster had fewer N-insertions in productive TCRs than the roughly 700-donor mean. Presence/absence analyses assumed roughly uniform sequencing depth across donors, an assumption that may not hold. According to a later analysis, parvovirus B19, influenza, CMV and Epstein-Barr virus appeared linked to several top co-occurrence clusters. Because some donors lacked HLA typing at each locus, the association tests relied only on the typed subset. At a false discovery rate of 0.05, a later analysis linked around 17,000 TCR beta sequences to specific HLA alleles. According to the authors, the approach could potentially be generalized to other disease states and immunological phenotypes. A total of fewer than 200 TCR beta chains were listed by the study as associated with cytomegalovirus. Most TCR sequences were observed very rarely across donors, whereas some public TCRs were present in many individuals. A cluster of highly shared sequence variants was judged likely to represent a technical artifact of the sequencing pipeline. A further reported finding was that TCR beta sequences accurately predicted the HLA-A and HLA-B alleles for most subjects in the first cohort. In an earlier analysis of some 550 of the donors, most TCR beta V segments were observed in productive rearrangements about 87% or about 30% of the time, broadly matching IMGT annotations. The classifier was reported to diagnose cytomegalovirus status with high specificity and sensitivity in both the original and validation cohorts. In a later analysis, most CMV-associated TCR beta chains were found to appear HLA-restricted, with HLA associations seemingly driven largely by CMV exposure. Immune exposure information for the cohort was limited to CMV serostatus. According to a later analysis, TCR association rates differed among HLA loci, with DRB1 alleles showing the most associated TCRs and HLA-C alleles showing the fewest. Linkage disequilibrium might explain the correlated functional status among segregating V segments, but an unknown experimental factor could not be excluded. The 87-base-pair reads could not distinguish some IMGT-functional V segments, including TRBV6-2 and TRBV6-3, so those segments were excluded. About 15 rarely observed V segments, including chromosome 9 orphons, were excluded from the earlier analysis of approximately 500 of the donors because counts were too low. In vitro tests confirmed that a few of the cytomegalovirus-associated TCR beta chains recognize cytomegalovirus antigens. Strong co-occurrence of HLA alleles, especially DR and DQ, made assigning TCR associations to individual alleles difficult. This cohort had only TCR beta chains sequenced, and the lack of alpha or paired-chain data limited which features could be detected.

The cohort comprised some 680 healthy bone marrow donors. Cohort members were all nominally healthy when sampled, although unrecorded immune exposures were likely present. The donor tested CMV seropositive, placing the donor among the 289 seropositive members of the cohort. Every donor gave a peripheral blood sample, and the peripheral blood mononuclear cells from that sample were used for TCR beta sequencing. The Qiagen DNeasy Blood Extraction Kit was used to extract genomic DNA from the blood cell samples. Library generation was performed with the immunoSEQ multiplex PCR assay. For the multiplex PCR, a mixture combining 60 forward primers for TCR Vbeta segments and 13 reverse primers for TCR Jbeta segments was used. The CDR3 region of rearranged TCR beta genes was amplified from genomic DNA by a multiplex PCR assay. Amplified TCR beta libraries were sequenced as 87-base-pair reads on the Illumina HiSeq System. In the paper's pipeline: In a later analysis, roughly 80 million unique TCR beta chains were counted across the roughly 610 repertoires, and around 11 million of these chains were shared by at least two donors. Raw reads were error-corrected and collapsed into unique sequences by a nearest-neighbor algorithm in which closely related sequences were merged to remove PCR and sequencing errors. Alignment of CDR3 sequences to IMGT reference sequences was used to assign V, D and J gene segments. For a sequence to be retained, a match of at least six nucleotides to both a V gene segment and a J gene segment was required. A rearrangement was called productive if the CDR3 had no stop codons and remained in frame with V and J, and every other rearrangement was called non-productive. CDR3 was defined according to IMGT convention as the region running from the second conserved V-encoded cysteine to the conserved J-encoded phenylalanine. The earlier analysis of approximately 590 of the donors excluded any sequence lacking an unambiguous match to a single V gene segment. An earlier analysis of a few hundred of the donors called V segments functional above 56.7% productive rearrangements and segregating when the between-donor standard deviation exceeded 5%. A statistical classification framework was built for diagnosing cytomegalovirus status from the catalog of TCR beta chain sequences. A later analysis assigned V and J genes by comparing TCR nucleotide sequences with IMGT/GENE-DB human TR gene sequences. A later analysis assigned CDR3 sequences and most-parsimonious VDJ recombination scenarios with the TCRdist pipeline. A later analysis defined each TCR beta chain by its CDR3 amino acid sequence plus V-gene family, and excluded reads lacking a unique V-gene family. A later analysis removed 550 to 700 highly shared, low-generation-probability nucleotide sequences to deal with suspected cross-contamination and a sequencing artifact. A later analysis calculated a clonal expansion index for each public chain from normalized within-repertoire ranks of inferred template counts. In a later analysis, generation probabilities were computed with a VDJ recombination model fitted to out-of-frame rearrangements, and the resulting probabilities were checked against IGoR. In a later analysis, TCR-TCR, TCR-HLA and TCR-CMV co-occurrence was scored with hypergeometric tests, and a repertoire-size bias correction was applied to TCR pairs. A later analysis estimated false discovery rates by permuting HLA or CMV assignments 20 times. In a later analysis, co-occurring TCRs were grouped using DBSCAN, and TCRdist sequence similarity was added for clustering within HLA-allele-positive subsets. Repertoires with fewer than 30,000 or more than 120,000 public chains were left out of co-occurrence clustering, as were about 5 repertoires with anomalous nucleotide sharing. This immuneACCESS table, as held by TCRdb, lists in-frame sequences with V and J called but not all clones. Of the missing ones, under half trace to an unresolved V gene in checked studies; the others have no known cause. That table gives V, J and clone size, and the DNA gave D and trimming. This sample holds roughly 56,000 clones; approximately 85% were observed only once. The leading ten clones occupy 2% to 2.5% of the sample.

The germline ends are 10 bases apart after V is trimmed by 4 bases and J by 1 base. From its cysteine to its phenylalanine, the CDR3 spans 14 amino acids. Just the 42-base CDR3 DNA is kept, in frame starting at base 1. Reading the germline V gene gives CDR1 MNHEY and CDR2 SVGAGI. This chain joins TRBV6-5 to TRBJ1-1, with TRBD1 as a weak D call on 6 bases. The receptor was derived from a boy aged 5-17 years in good health and CMV-seropositive. Sequenced input: PBMCs. The CDR3: CASSLTGANTEAFF. Read as DNA, the sequence is TGTGCCAGCAGTTTGACAGGCGCGAACACTGAAGCTTTCTTT.